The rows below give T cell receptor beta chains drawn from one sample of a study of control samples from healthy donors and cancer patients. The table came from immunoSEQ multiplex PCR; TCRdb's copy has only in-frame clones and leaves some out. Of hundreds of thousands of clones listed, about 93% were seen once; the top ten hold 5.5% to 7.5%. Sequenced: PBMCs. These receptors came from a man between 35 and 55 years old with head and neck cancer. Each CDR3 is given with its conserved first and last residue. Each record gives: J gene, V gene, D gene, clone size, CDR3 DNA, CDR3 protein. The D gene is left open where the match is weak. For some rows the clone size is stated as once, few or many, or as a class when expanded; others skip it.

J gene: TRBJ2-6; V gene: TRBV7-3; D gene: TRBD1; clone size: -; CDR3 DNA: TGTGCCAGCAGCCCAATGACAGGGACCGGGGCCAACGTCCTGACTTTC; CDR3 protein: CASSPMTGTGANVLTF
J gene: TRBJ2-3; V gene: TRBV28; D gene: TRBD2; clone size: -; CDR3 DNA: TGTGCCAGCAGTTCCTACGGACTAGAGGTTGCAGATACGCAGTATTTT; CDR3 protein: CASSSYGLEVADTQYF
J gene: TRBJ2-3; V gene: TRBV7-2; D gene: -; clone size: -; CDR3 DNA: TGTGCCAGCAGCTTAGTTAGCGGAAGCACAGATACGCAGTATTTT; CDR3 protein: CASSLVSGSTDTQYF
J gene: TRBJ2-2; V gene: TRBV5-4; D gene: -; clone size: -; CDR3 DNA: TGTGCCAGCAGGAGAACAGGAGCGGCGGCCGGGGAGCTGTTTTTT; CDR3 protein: CASRRTGAAAGELFF
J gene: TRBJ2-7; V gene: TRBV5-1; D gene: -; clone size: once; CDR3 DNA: TGCGCCAGCAGCTTGGTTGGGACAAGCACCTACGAGCAGTACTTC; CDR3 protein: CASSLVGTSTYEQYF
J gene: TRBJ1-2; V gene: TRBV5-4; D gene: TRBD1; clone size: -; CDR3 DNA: TGTGCCAGCAGCTTGCTAGGGCGGGGACAGGGGGCGCGGCATGGCTACACCTTC; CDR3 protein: CASSLLGRGQGARHGYTF
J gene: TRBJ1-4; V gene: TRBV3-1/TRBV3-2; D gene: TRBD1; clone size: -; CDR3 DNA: TGTGCCAGCAGCCAAGATCCCGGGACAGCCGGTGCAACTAATGAAAAACTGTTTTTT; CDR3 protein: CASSQDPGTAGATNEKLFF
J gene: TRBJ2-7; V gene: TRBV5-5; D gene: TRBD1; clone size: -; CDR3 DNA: TGTGCCAGCAGACTTGGGACAGGGAGTTTGTGGGAGCAGTACTTC; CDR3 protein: CASRLGTGSLWEQYF
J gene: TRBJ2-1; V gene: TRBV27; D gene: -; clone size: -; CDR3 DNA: TGTGCCAGCATCAAAGTTAGCGGCAGCTCCTACAATGAGCAGTTCTTC; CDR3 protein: CASIKVSGSSYNEQFF
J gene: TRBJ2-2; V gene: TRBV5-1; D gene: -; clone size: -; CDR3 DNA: TGCGCCAGCAGCTCTACTAGAGAGACCGGGGAGCTGTTTTTT; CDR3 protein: CASSSTRETGELFF
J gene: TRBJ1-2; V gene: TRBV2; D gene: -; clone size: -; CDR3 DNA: TGTGCCAGCAGAGAACAGGGTGTTGGTCGAGGCTACACCTTC; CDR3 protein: CASREQGVGRGYTF
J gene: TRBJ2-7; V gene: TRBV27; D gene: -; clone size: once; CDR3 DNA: TGTGCCAGCAGTACAGGGAGTTACGAGCAGTACTTC; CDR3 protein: CASSTGSYEQYF
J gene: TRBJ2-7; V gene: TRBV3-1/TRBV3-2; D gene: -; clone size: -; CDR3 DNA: TGTGCCAGCAGCCAATCAGGAATCGACGAGCAGTACTTC; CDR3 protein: CASSQSGIDEQYF
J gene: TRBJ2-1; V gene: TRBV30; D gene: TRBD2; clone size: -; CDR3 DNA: TGTGCCTGGAGTTTCCGGACTAGCGGCTACAATGAGCAGTTCTTC; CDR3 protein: CAWSFRTSGYNEQFF
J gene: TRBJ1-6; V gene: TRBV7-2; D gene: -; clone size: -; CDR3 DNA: TGTGCCAGCACCAACATCGGGGCACCCCTCCACTTT; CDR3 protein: CASTNIGAPLHF
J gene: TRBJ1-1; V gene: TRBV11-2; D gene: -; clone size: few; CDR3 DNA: TGTGCCAGCAGCCCCGGACCAAAGACTGAAGCTTTCTTT; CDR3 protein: CASSPGPKTEAFF
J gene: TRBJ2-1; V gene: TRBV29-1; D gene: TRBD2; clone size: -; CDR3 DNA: TGCAGCGTTGAAGGACCGGCCCCCCGGGAGGGCCGAACATTCTCCTACAATGAGCAGTTCTTC; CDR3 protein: CSVEGPAPREGRTFSYNEQFF
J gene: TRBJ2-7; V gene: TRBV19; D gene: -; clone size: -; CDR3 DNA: TGTGCCAGTAGTATAGGGGCTCGATACGAGCAGTACTTC; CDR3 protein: CASSIGARYEQYF
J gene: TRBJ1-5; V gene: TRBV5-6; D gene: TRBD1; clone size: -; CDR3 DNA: TGTGCCAGCAGCCGCGGGACAGGGGGTAGCAATCAGCCCCAGCATTTT; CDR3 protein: CASSRGTGGSNQPQHF
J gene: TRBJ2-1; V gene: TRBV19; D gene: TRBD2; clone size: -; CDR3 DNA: TGTGCCAGTAGCCCTAGCGGGGGCCCTTACAATGAGCAGTTCTTC; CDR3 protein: CASSPSGGPYNEQFF
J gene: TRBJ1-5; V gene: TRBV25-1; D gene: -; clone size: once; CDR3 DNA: TGTGCCAGCAGTGAGACGGGAGGGCAGCCCCAGCATTTT; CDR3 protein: CASSETGGQPQHF
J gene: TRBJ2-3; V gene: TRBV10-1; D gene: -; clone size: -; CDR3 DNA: TGCGCCAGCAGTGCGATGGAATCTAGCACAGATACGCAGTATTTT; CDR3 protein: CASSAMESSTDTQYF
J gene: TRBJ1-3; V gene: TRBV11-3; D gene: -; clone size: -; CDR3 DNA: TGTGCCAGCAGCGGGGCTTACGGAAACACCATATATTTT; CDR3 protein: CASSGAYGNTIYF
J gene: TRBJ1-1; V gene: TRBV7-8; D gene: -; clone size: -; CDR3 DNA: TGTGCCAGCAGTCCAAGCGGGAGCACTGAAGCTTTCTTT; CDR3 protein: CASSPSGSTEAFF
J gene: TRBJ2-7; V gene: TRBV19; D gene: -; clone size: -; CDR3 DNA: TGTGCCAGTAGTATCGGGGGCTACGAGCAGTACTTC; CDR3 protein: CASSIGGYEQYF
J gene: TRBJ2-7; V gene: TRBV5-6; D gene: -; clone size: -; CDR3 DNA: TGTGCCAGCAGCCCGGCACCTATGGATAGGGAGCAGTACTTC; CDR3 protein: CASSPAPMDREQYF
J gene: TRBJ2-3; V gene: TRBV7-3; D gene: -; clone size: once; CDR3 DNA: TGTGCCAGCAGCTACAGCCCTTTGACAGATACGCAGTATTTT; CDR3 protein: CASSYSPLTDTQYF
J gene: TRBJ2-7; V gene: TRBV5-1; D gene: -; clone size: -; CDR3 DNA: TGCGCCAGCAGACCGGAGTACGGGGGTGGCTACGAGCAGTACTTC; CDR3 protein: CASRPEYGGGYEQYF
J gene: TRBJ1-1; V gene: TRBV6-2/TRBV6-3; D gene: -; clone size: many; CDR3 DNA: TGTGCCAGCAGTCCAGGGTTGAACACTGAAGCTTTCTTT; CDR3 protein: CASSPGLNTEAFF
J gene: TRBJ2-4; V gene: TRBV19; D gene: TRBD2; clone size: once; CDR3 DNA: TGTGCCAGTAGTTGGTCCAGCGGGGGGGAGGACATTCAGTACTTC; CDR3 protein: CASSWSSGGEDIQYF
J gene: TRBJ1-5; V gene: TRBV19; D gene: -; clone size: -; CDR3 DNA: TGTGCCAGTAGTATCGTGGCAGCCTATCAGCCCCAGCATTTT; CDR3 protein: CASSIVAAYQPQHF
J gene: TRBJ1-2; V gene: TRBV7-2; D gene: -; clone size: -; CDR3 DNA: TGTGCCAGCAGCTTCGGAGGGACCGACTATGGCTACACCTTC; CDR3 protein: CASSFGGTDYGYTF
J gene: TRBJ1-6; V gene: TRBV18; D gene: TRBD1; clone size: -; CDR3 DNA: TGTGCCAGCTCATTAAGGACAGGTGATTCACCCCTCCACTTT; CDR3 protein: CASSLRTGDSPLHF
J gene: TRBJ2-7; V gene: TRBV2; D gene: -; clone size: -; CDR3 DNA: TGTGCCAGCATAGCGACTAGCTCCTACGAGCAGTACTTC; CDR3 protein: CASIATSSYEQYF
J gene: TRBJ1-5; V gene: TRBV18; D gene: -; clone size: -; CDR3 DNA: TGTGCCAGCTCACCAGGTGACAGAGCAGGACCCCAGCATTTT; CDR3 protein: CASSPGDRAGPQHF
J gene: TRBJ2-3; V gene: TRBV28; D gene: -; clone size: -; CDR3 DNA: TGTGCCAGCAGTTTTCCCCGCAGGAGGAGACGGGGTACGCAGTATTTT; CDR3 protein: CASSFPRRRRRGTQYF